This T cell receptor (beta chain) was found in a study of yellow fever vaccine responses in identical twins. Findings and caveats of the study: Twins' vaccine T cell response reportedly seemed partly convergent, partly personalized.

Notes on this clonotype: Its antigen remains unknown.

TCRdb reprocessed the RT-PCR reads via MiXCR and lists one record per CDR3 protein. The table records 30,000 to 40,000 distinct CDR3 sequences, less than 70% of them present only once. This specimen was T cells from blood (PBMCs), unsorted or a sorted subset (not recorded which), taken before or after yellow fever vaccination (not recorded which). The source of this sequence is a woman under 30 who received the yellow fever vaccine.

In nucleotides, the CDR3 is TGTGCCAGCAGGGTACAGGGTCAAGAGACCCAGTACTTC. It codes for CASRVQGQETQYF. The chain uses TRBV12-3 or TRBV12-4 and TRBJ2-5; possibly TRBD1 for D (6 bases). This CDR3 comprises 13 residues. Trimming took 6 bases from V and 2 from J, leaving 10 bases between them.